Each of the 4 T cell receptor beta chains below was sequenced from the same sample in a study of cytomegalovirus exposure and HLA in healthy donors. Vbeta (60) and Jbeta (13) primers were used in the PCR. TCRdb keeps only in-frame clones here, not all; method: immunoSEQ multiplex PCR. Of 130,000 to 150,000 clones detected, about 80% appear once; the ten largest clones hold 5.1%. The sample was PBMCs. The receptor set was obtained from a male donor in good health and CMV-seronegative.

The chain couples TRBV9 to TRBJ2-7; 9 bases agree with TRBD1. The junction had 12 bases not matched to a gene; V was cut back by 4 bases and J by 4 bases. CDR1 and CDR2 (germline): SGDLS, YYNGEE. The CDR3 loop spans 16 amino acids. The CDR3 region has the DNA TGTGCCAGCAGCCCCCGGTCCGGGACAGGGAGATACGAGCAGTACTTC. Protein product: CASSPRSGTGRYEQYF.

The chain is built from TRBV25-1 and TRBJ2-7; 7 nucleotides line up with TRBD1. This CDR3 spans 15 amino acids. CDR1 MGHDK and CDR2 SYGVNS come from the germline V gene. With 2 bases clipped from V and 0 bases from J, the junction kept 4 bases outside the gene matches. The CDR3 DNA sequence: TGTGCCAGCAGTGAAGCCGGGACAGTCTCCTACGAGCAGTACTTC. Its translation: CASSEAGTVSYEQYF.

The chain joins TRBV9 to TRBJ1-2; D unresolved. This CDR3 comprises 15 residues. Germline assignment: CDR1 SGDLS and CDR2 YYNGEE. Trimming left V 3 bases short and J 1 base short, with 13 bases between. CDR3 in amino acids: CASSGYRSLNYGYTF. The CDR3 nucleotides read TGTGCCAGCAGCGGTTACAGAAGCCTTAACTATGGCTACACCTTC.

V is TRBV10-3 and J is TRBJ1-5; TRBD1 aligns across 11 bases. J lost 0 bases, V lost 5 bases, and 3 bases had no gene match. Per the germline V gene, CDR1 is ENHRY and CDR2 is SYGVKD. This CDR3 has 16 residues. The CDR3 loop reads CAISSGQGDSNQPQHF. CDR3 coding DNA: TGTGCCATCAGTTCGGGACAGGGGGATAGCAATCAGCCCCAGCATTTT.